The 26 T cell receptor beta chains reported below all come from one sample, sequenced in a study of OX40 agonist ivuxolimab in advanced cancers. Sequenced by immunoSEQ multiplex PCR; TCRdb stores in-frame clones only, minus some. This table holds about 93,000 clones, around 90% found once. The specimen was CD4+ or CD8+ T cells sorted from blood, collected in a trial of the OX40 agonist ivuxolimab. All receptors derive from an adult with an advanced solid tumor such as melanoma, head and neck, liver or kidney cancer.

This chain uses TRBV2 with TRBJ1-2, with 10 nucleotides matching TRBD1. The CDR3 has 14 residues. CDR1 and CDR2 (germline): SNHLY, FYNNEI. Trimming removed 6 bases from V and 7 bases from J; junction bases left unmatched: 8. The CDR3: CASRTGGEGRGYTF. The CDR3 bases are TGTGCCAGCAGGACAGGGGGCGAAGGACGTGGCTACACCTTC.

The CDR3 DNA follows: TGTGCCAGCAGTCCAACCGACAGGGGCTACACAGATACGCAGTATTTT. Residues: CASSPTDRGYTDTQYF. The V and J genes are TRBV7-3 and TRBJ2-3; 8 bases agree with TRBD1. CDR3 length: 16 amino acids. J gave up 2 bases and V 6 bases, and 10 bases lay outside the gene matches. In germline, CDR1 is SGHTA, CDR2 FQGTGA.

With regard to this clone: Just one base apart from a much larger clone, this may be a read error. The chain uses TRBV18 and TRBJ2-7; no clear D. This CDR3 spans 11 amino acids. CDR1 is KGHSH, CDR2 LQKENI, per germline. V was shortened by 2 bases and J by 6 bases, with 5 bases between the two germline ends. The CDR3 region has the DNA TGTGCCAGCTCACCAGCCTTCGAGCAGTACTTC. This codes for CASSPAFEQYF.

This chain connects TRBV11-1 to TRBJ1-4; 7 positions match TRBD1. The CDR3 consists of 13 residues. Germline V gives CDR1 SGHAT, CDR2 FQDESV (reference sequence). Germline trimming cut 5 bases from V and 5 bases from J; bases unmatched to any gene: 2. This CDR3 is CASSLTGNEKLFF. In DNA, the CDR3 is TGTGCCAGCAGCCTGACAGGGAATGAAAAACTGTTTTTT.

This chain uses TRBV19 with TRBJ1-2, with D possibly matching TRBD1 (5 bases). Trimming removed 7 bases from V and 7 bases from J, with 19 bases in between. The CDR3 extends over 14 amino acids. CDR1 is LNHDA and CDR2 is SQIVND in the germline V gene (reference sequence). In DNA, the CDR3 is TGTGCCAGTATTACGGGGCCGTCGCGGAGTGGCTACACCTTC. Protein product: CASITGPSRSGYTF.

The chain carries TRBV5-6 and TRBJ2-7; D gene uncertain. V lost 1 base and J 0 bases, leaving 5 bases between the germline ends. The CDR3 extends over 13 amino acids. Per the germline V gene, CDR1 is SGHDT and CDR2 is YYEEEE. CDR3: CASSLRNSYEQYF. The CDR3 nucleotides are TGTGCCAGCAGCTTGAGAAACTCCTACGAGCAGTACTTC.

The rearrangement joins TRBV5-6 to TRBJ1-6, with D unclear. The CDR3 length is 16 residues. Germline V gene data show CDR1 as SGHDT and CDR2 as YYEEEE. V lost 4 bases and J 0 bases, leaving 11 bases between the germline ends. CDR3 sequence (DNA): TGTGCCAGCAGCGCTACACCAGTCTCCTATAATTCACCCCTCCACTTT. As protein: CASSATPVSYNSPLHF.

The chain combines TRBV21-1 with TRBJ2-2. TRBV21-1 is a pseudogene segment. There are 15 residues in the CDR3. The CDR3 is CASSKVGARDGELFF. The CDR3 DNA reads as TGTGCCAGCAGCAAAGTGGGGGCGCGGGACGGGGAGCTGTTTTTT.

The chain couples TRBV7-3 to TRBJ2-1; 13 bases agree with TRBD2. CDR3 length equals 15 residues. The germline V gene encodes CDR1 SGHTA and CDR2 FQGTGA. V shed 5 bases and J 8 bases; nucleotides not matched to a gene: 6. The CDR3 sequence: CASSQLAGGLYEQFF. Written as DNA, the CDR3 is TGTGCCAGCAGCCAACTAGCGGGAGGGCTGTATGAGCAGTTCTTC.

The chain joins TRBV7-3 to TRBJ2-3; D is unclear. The germline gives CDR1 SGHTA, CDR2 FQGTGA. CDR3 size: 13 residues. V gave up 2 bases and J gave up 7 bases, with 10 bases separating them. The CDR3 region is CASSLQEGNTQYF. CDR3 bases: TGTGCCAGCAGCTTACAGGAAGGAAATACGCAGTATTTT.

The chain combines TRBV28 with TRBJ1-1; the D is unclear. Germline loops: CDR1 MDHEN, CDR2 SYDVKM. The CDR3 loop spans 17 amino acids. V lost 2 bases and J lost 0, with 16 bases in between. The CDR3 loop reads CASSLGIWAAMNTEAFF. DNA for the CDR3: TGTGCCAGCAGTTTAGGTATTTGGGCAGCCATGAACACTGAAGCTTTCTTT.

V and J are TRBV7-8 and TRBJ2-5; D is uncertain. Germline CDR1 and CDR2: SGHVS and FQNEAQ. V gave up 4 bases and J gave up 2 bases, with 5 bases separating them. The CDR3 consists of 12 residues. CDR3 nucleotide sequence: TGTGCCAGCAGCTCGAGTCAAGAGACCCAGTACTTC. This encodes CASSSSQETQYF.

The rearrangement links TRBV7-2 to TRBJ2-3, with TRBD2 matching 7 bases. The length of the CDR3 is 15 residues. CDR1 is SGHTA and CDR2 is FQGNSA in the germline V gene. The J segment lost 3 bases and the V segment lost 3 bases, leaving 6 bases of the junction unmatched. The CDR3 coding sequence is TGTGCCAGCAGCTTGCTGTTAGCGGGTACAGATACGCAGTATTTT. Amino acids: CASSLLLAGTDTQYF.

The chain is built from TRBV29-1 and TRBJ1-2, with D perhaps matching TRBD1 (5 bases). The germline V gene encodes CDR1 SQVTM and CDR2 ANQGSEA. Trimming took 2 bases from V and 6 from J, leaving 16 bases between them. The CDR3 consists of 14 residues. CDR3 sequence (DNA): TGCAGCGTTGAAACGTCAGGGTTTTCGGATGGCTACACCTTC. Translated: CSVETSGFSDGYTF.

The chain recombines TRBV6-1 with TRBJ2-3; 10 nucleotides agree with TRBD2. Germline CDR1 and CDR2: MNHNS and SASEGT. CDR3 size: 15 residues. After removal of 6 bases from V and 3 bases from J, the junction contained 6 bases not matched to a gene. The CDR3, as DNA: TGTGCCAGCAGGGGAGCGGGAGGGGGGACAGATACGCAGTATTTT. As protein: CASRGAGGGTDTQYF.

The rearrangement links TRBV6-1 to TRBJ2-2; 10 bases line up with TRBD2. CDR1 is MNHNS, CDR2 SASEGT, per germline. CDR3 length equals 15 residues. Trimming cost V 5 bases and J 5 bases; bases outside gene matches: 5. The CDR3 reads CASSTAGGRTGELFF. CDR3 DNA: TGTGCCAGCAGTACAGCGGGGGGGCGTACCGGGGAGCTGTTTTTT.

This chain uses TRBV9 with TRBJ1-1; D remains unclear. Between the trimmed V and J ends, which lost 3 bases and 6 bases, there was a span of 15 bases. This CDR3 is built from 14 residues. CDR1 is SGDLS and CDR2 is YYNGEE in the germline V gene. The CDR3 nucleotides read TGTGCCAGCAGCGCCGTTACGGCGTTCCCTGAAGCTTTCTTT. This sequence encodes CASSAVTAFPEAFF.

The rearrangement links TRBV9 to TRBJ2-5; D is possibly TRBD2 (6 bases). CDR1 and CDR2 (germline): SGDLS, YYNGEE. This CDR3 comprises 14 residues. V lost 2 bases and J lost 2, with 10 bases in between. The CDR3 DNA sequence: TGTGCCAGCAGCGTGGGTAGCGGTCAAGAGACCCAGTACTTC. Translating gives CASSVGSGQETQYF.

The genes are TRBV6-5 and TRBJ2-1; D is undetermined. The germline V gene encodes CDR1 MNHEY and CDR2 SVGAGI. The V end was cut by 5 bases, the J end by 7 bases, with 6 bases between. The CDR3 spans 11 residues. The CDR3 DNA follows: TGTGCCAGCAGTATGGGAAATGAGCAGTTCTTC. This gives the protein CASSMGNEQFF.

The chain recombines TRBV19 with TRBJ2-2; the D call may be TRBD1 or TRBD2 (5 bases each). This CDR3 spans 16 amino acids. Germline V gene sequence: CDR1 LNHDA, CDR2 SQIVND (reference sequence). Trimming pared 1 base from V and 1 base from J, leaving 10 bases between. CDR3 nucleotide sequence: TGTGCCAGTAGTATAGCCCGGGACGGGAACACCGGGGAGCTGTTTTTT. This codes for CASSIARDGNTGELFF.

The J gene is TRBJ2-7, the V gene TRBV6-5, with unresolved D. The CDR3 loop spans 10 amino acids. The germline V gene has CDR1 MNHEY and CDR2 SVGAGI. Trimming took off 5 bases at V and 4 bases at J, with 3 bases between the two ends. CDR3 residues: CASSEYEQYF. The CDR3 DNA follows: TGTGCCAGCAGTGAATACGAGCAGTACTTC.

This sequence joins TRBV5-4 and TRBJ2-5; D is possibly TRBD1 (6 bases). Trimming took 4 bases from V and 0 from J, leaving 10 bases between them. The CDR3 totals 14 residues. Germline V CDR1 and CDR2: SGHNT, YYREEE (reference sequence). The CDR3 spells CASSPWTDQETQYF. The CDR3 nucleotides are TGTGCCAGCAGCCCCTGGACAGACCAAGAGACCCAGTACTTC. Full variable domain (outside the CDR3, taken from reference TRBV5-4 and TRBJ2-5): ETGVTQSPTHLIKTRGQQVTLRCSSQSGHNTVSWYQQALGQGPQFIFQYYREEENGRGNFPPRFSGLQFPNYSSELNVNALELDDSALYLCASSPWTDQETQYFGPGTRLLVL.

The chain uses TRBV11-2 and TRBJ2-1, with 10 bases that match TRBD1. Germline V gene sequence: CDR1 SGHAT, CDR2 FQNNGV. The length of the CDR3 is 17 residues. With V trimmed by 4 bases and J by 4 bases, 10 bases remained unmatched. The CDR3 region is CASSSNRDRGLYNEQFF. CDR3 nucleotide sequence: TGTGCCAGCAGCTCAAACCGGGACAGGGGATTATACAATGAGCAGTTCTTC.

The DNA of the CDR3 is TGTGCCACCAGCAGAGAGAGGAACACTGAAGCTTTCTTT. It encodes CATSRERNTEAFF. The genes are TRBV15 and TRBJ1-1; D remains unclear. CDR1 is LNHNV, CDR2 YYDKDF, per germline (reference sequence). The ends were cut back, 0 bases at V and 1 base at J, with 3 bases in the middle. The CDR3 consists of 13 residues.

This clone showed up just once. V is TRBV7-8 and J is TRBJ2-5, with 7 bases that match TRBD2. The germline V gene has CDR1 SGHVS and CDR2 FQNEAQ. The V gene end was trimmed by 5 bases and the J gene end by 5 bases; junction bases not matched to a gene: 11. The CDR3 spans 15 residues. The CDR3 is CASSAGLGKTETQYF. The CDR3 DNA reads as TGTGCCAGCAGCGCTGGACTAGGGAAGACGGAGACCCAGTACTTC.

The chain carries TRBV19 and TRBJ2-2; D remains ambiguous. Trimming removed 5 bases from V and 0 bases from J, with 7 bases in between. From germline, CDR1 is LNHDA and CDR2 SQIVND (reference sequence). The CDR3 contains 14 residues. The CDR3 bases are TGTGCCAGTAGTTTGAGCCCGAACACCGGGGAGCTGTTTTTT. It specifies CASSLSPNTGELFF.